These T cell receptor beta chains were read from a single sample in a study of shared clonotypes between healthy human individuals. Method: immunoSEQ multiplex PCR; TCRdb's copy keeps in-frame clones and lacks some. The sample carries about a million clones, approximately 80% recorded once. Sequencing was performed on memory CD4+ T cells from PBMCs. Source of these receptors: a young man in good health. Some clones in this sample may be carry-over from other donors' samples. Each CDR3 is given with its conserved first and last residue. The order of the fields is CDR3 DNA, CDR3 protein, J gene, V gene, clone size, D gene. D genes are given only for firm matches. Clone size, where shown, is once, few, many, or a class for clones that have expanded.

DNA: TGTGCCAGTAGGCAGGGGGCTCTAGGTGGGGCCAACGTCCTGACTTTC
CDR3: CASRQGALGGANVLTF
J: TRBJ2-6
V: TRBV19
size: -
D: TRBD1

DNA: TGTGCCAGCAGTGAGGACAGGGGCTATGGCTACACCTTC
CDR3: CASSEDRGYGYTF
J: TRBJ1-2
V: TRBV6-1
size: few
D: TRBD1

DNA: TGTGCCAGCAGCTATAGGACAGGGGCAGGCAATGAGCAGTTCTTC
CDR3: CASSYRTGAGNEQFF
J: TRBJ2-1
V: TRBV7-2
size: -
D: TRBD1

DNA: TGTGCCAGCTCACCAGGGACGGGCGCTCAGCCCCAGCATTTT
CDR3: CASSPGTGAQPQHF
J: TRBJ1-5
V: TRBV18
size: -
D: -

DNA: TGTGCCAGCAGTCTATGGGACAGGGATGAAAAACTGTTTTTT
CDR3: CASSLWDRDEKLFF
J: TRBJ1-4
V: TRBV7-9
size: -
D: TRBD1

DNA: TGTGCCATAGGGACTTCCAATCGTTACGAGCAGTACTTC
CDR3: CAIGTSNRYEQYF
J: TRBJ2-7
V: TRBV10-3
size: once
D: -

DNA: TGCGCCAGCAGCCCGACTAGTTACTACGAGCAGTACTTC
CDR3: CASSPTSYYEQYF
J: TRBJ2-7
V: TRBV5-1
size: few
D: -

DNA: TGTGCCAGCAGCCTGTCCGGACTAGCGGGAGACTCCTACGAGCAGTACTTC
CDR3: CASSLSGLAGDSYEQYF
J: TRBJ2-7
V: TRBV11-2
size: -
D: TRBD2

DNA: TGTGCCAGCACGACGGGTAACTATGGCTACACCTTC
CDR3: CASTTGNYGYTF
J: TRBJ1-2
V: TRBV28
size: -
D: -

DNA: TGTGCCAGCAGTTTATGGTCCAGGGGTGCAGATACGCAGTATTTT
CDR3: CASSLWSRGADTQYF
J: TRBJ2-3
V: TRBV27
size: -
D: -

DNA: TGTGCCAGCAGCTTAGGGTTAGCGCTCGGCGAGCAGTACTTC
CDR3: CASSLGLALGEQYF
J: TRBJ2-7
V: TRBV7-9
size: -
D: -

DNA: TGCGCCAGCAGCTCCGGGACTAGCATCTATGAGCAGTTCTTC
CDR3: CASSSGTSIYEQFF
J: TRBJ2-1
V: TRBV5-1
size: -
D: TRBD2

DNA: TGTGCCAGCTCACCGTCAAGGGTAGGGGGCAGCCACCAAGAGACCCAGTACTTC
CDR3: CASSPSRVGGSHQETQYF
J: TRBJ2-5
V: TRBV18
size: -
D: TRBD1

DNA: TGTGCCAGCAGCTTAAGTGGCAATTTGAACACCATATATTTT
CDR3: CASSLSGNLNTIYF
J: TRBJ1-3
V: TRBV7-2
size: few
D: -

DNA: TGCGCCAGCAGCTTACAGGGGGCGTATGTTCCCGGGGAGCTGTTTTTT
CDR3: CASSLQGAYVPGELFF
J: TRBJ2-2
V: TRBV5-1
size: -
D: TRBD1

DNA: TGTGCCAGCAGCTTGTCCAGGAACACCGGGGAGCTGTTTTTT
CDR3: CASSLSRNTGELFF
J: TRBJ2-2
V: TRBV5-4
size: -
D: -

DNA: TGTGCCAGCAGTTATGGGGGTCGAGGCGGAGGGACTGAAGCTTTCTTT
CDR3: CASSYGGRGGGTEAFF
J: TRBJ1-1
V: TRBV28
size: -
D: -

DNA: TGTGCCAGCAGCTTGAGGGGTTCCTACGAGCAGTACTTC
CDR3: CASSLRGSYEQYF
J: TRBJ2-7
V: TRBV5-6
size: -
D: -

DNA: TGTGCCAGCAGTTCCCAATCAGACAGCTTTTACAATGAGCAGTTCTTC
CDR3: CASSSQSDSFYNEQFF
J: TRBJ2-1
V: TRBV28
size: -
D: -

DNA: TGTGCCAGCAGCATTGGACAGGGGGCCTACGAGCAGTACTTC
CDR3: CASSIGQGAYEQYF
J: TRBJ2-7
V: TRBV7-2
size: -
D: TRBD1

DNA: TGCGCCAGCAGCTTTTCCGGGCCCCCTGGAAACACCATATATTTT
CDR3: CASSFSGPPGNTIYF
J: TRBJ1-3
V: TRBV5-1
size: -
D: -

DNA: TGTGCCAGCAGTTGGGGACAGGCGAACACTGAAGCTTTCTTT
CDR3: CASSWGQANTEAFF
J: TRBJ1-1
V: TRBV6-5
size: -
D: TRBD1

DNA: TGTGCCAGCAGTCTGTCCCGCCAAGACGAGCAGTACTTC
CDR3: CASSLSRQDEQYF
J: TRBJ2-7
V: TRBV28
size: -
D: -

DNA: TGTGCCAGCAGCTTGGGAGGTACTAATCAGCCCCAGCATTTT
CDR3: CASSLGGTNQPQHF
J: TRBJ1-5
V: TRBV5-4
size: many
D: -

DNA: TGTGCCGCCGGGCCGTTCTGCATATCCCAAGAGACCCAGTACTTC
CDR3: CAAGPFCISQETQYF
J: TRBJ2-5
V: TRBV9
size: -
D: -

DNA: TGTGCCACCGGTCCTGGGGCCAACGTCCTGACTTTC
CDR3: CATGPGANVLTF
J: TRBJ2-6
V: TRBV10-3
size: -
D: -

DNA: TGTGCCAGCAGTGAAAGGGTTCGCAATGAGCAGTTCTTC
CDR3: CASSERVRNEQFF
J: TRBJ2-1
V: TRBV2
size: -
D: -

DNA: TGTGCCAGCAGCCCGGACAGGTACGAGCAGTACTTC
CDR3: CASSPDRYEQYF
J: TRBJ2-7
V: TRBV7-2
size: once
D: TRBD1

DNA: TGTGCCATCAGTGAGGGGGGGCCGCAGAATTCACCCCTCCACTTT
CDR3: CAISEGGPQNSPLHF
J: TRBJ1-6
V: TRBV10-3
size: -
D: -

DNA: TGTGCCAGCAGACCCGGGACTAGAACCTACGAGCAGTACTTC
CDR3: CASRPGTRTYEQYF
J: TRBJ2-7
V: TRBV2
size: -
D: TRBD2

DNA: TGTGCCAGCAGTTTAAGGTTTGGGACTACAAGCTCCTACGAGCAGTACTTC
CDR3: CASSLRFGTTSSYEQYF
J: TRBJ2-7
V: TRBV27
size: -
D: TRBD2

DNA: TGCGCCAGCAGCCGTACACGGACAGCTATTACTAACTATGGCTACACCTTC
CDR3: CASSRTRTAITNYGYTF
J: TRBJ1-2
V: TRBV4-1
size: -
D: -

DNA: TGTGCCAGAAGCTTCCATATCCCTCCAGGGTATGAGCAGTTCTTC
CDR3: CARSFHIPPGYEQFF
J: TRBJ2-1
V: TRBV5-3
size: -
D: -

DNA: TGCGCCAGCAGCGCGGACCCCCAGTCTGGGGCCAACGTCCTGACTTTC
CDR3: CASSADPQSGANVLTF
J: TRBJ2-6
V: TRBV5-1
size: -
D: -

DNA: TGCGCCAGCAGCTTGGAACAGGGAATAACCGGGGAGCTGTTTTTT
CDR3: CASSLEQGITGELFF
J: TRBJ2-2
V: TRBV5-1
size: few
D: -

DNA: TGTGCCAGCAGCTTAGGCAACGCGTACGAGCAGTACTTC
CDR3: CASSLGNAYEQYF
J: TRBJ2-7
V: TRBV7-8
size: -
D: -

DNA: TGTGCCAGCAGCCAACCCCGGGACACCTACTCCTACGAGCAGTACTTC
CDR3: CASSQPRDTYSYEQYF
J: TRBJ2-7
V: TRBV7-9
size: -
D: -

DNA: TGTGCCTGGAGTGTACAGGGGAAAAACATTCAGTACTTC
CDR3: CAWSVQGKNIQYF
J: TRBJ2-4
V: TRBV30
size: many
D: TRBD1

DNA: TGTGCCAGCAGCGGGAGGGCCTTCTACAATGAGCAGTTCTTC
CDR3: CASSGRAFYNEQFF
J: TRBJ2-1
V: TRBV25-1
size: -
D: TRBD2

DNA: TGCGCCAGCAGCCGAGGACAGGGGGCCAGCACCGGGGAGCTGTTTTTT
CDR3: CASSRGQGASTGELFF
J: TRBJ2-2
V: TRBV4-1
size: -
D: TRBD1

DNA: TGTGCTAGTGGTAGCGGGAGGAAGCAGTTCTTC
CDR3: CASGSGRKQFF
J: TRBJ2-1
V: TRBV12-5
size: -
D: TRBD2

DNA: TGCGCCAGCAGCCAAGTTTTCCTAGCGGGAGCTGCGGTCAAAAACATTCAGTACTTC
CDR3: CASSQVFLAGAAVKNIQYF
J: TRBJ2-4
V: TRBV4-3
size: -
D: TRBD2

DNA: TGTGCCACCTCCCGGCGGGTCAATGAGCAGTTCTTC
CDR3: CATSRRVNEQFF
J: TRBJ2-1
V: TRBV19
size: -
D: -

DNA: TGCGCCAGCAGCTTAGCGGAACGGATGAACACCGGGGAGCTGTTTTTT
CDR3: CASSLAERMNTGELFF
J: TRBJ2-2
V: TRBV5-1
size: few
D: -

DNA: TGTGCCAGCAGTCCAGGGGTCCACGAGCAGTACTTC
CDR3: CASSPGVHEQYF
J: TRBJ2-7
V: TRBV25-1
size: -
D: -

DNA: TGTGCCAGCTCACGGGAGAGTGAGCAGTTCTTC
CDR3: CASSRESEQFF
J: TRBJ2-1
V: TRBV18
size: -
D: -

DNA: TGTGCCAGCAGCCAAGATCAAGCTAGCGGGATCGAATGGAATGAGCAGTTCTTC
CDR3: CASSQDQASGIEWNEQFF
J: TRBJ2-1
V: TRBV4-2
size: once
D: TRBD2

DNA: TGTGCCAGCCTCATTTGGCGGGGGACTTACGAGCAGTACTTC
CDR3: CASLIWRGTYEQYF
J: TRBJ2-7
V: TRBV27
size: -
D: TRBD2

DNA: TGTGCCAGCAGCCAAGATTCTTGGTACAATGAGCAGTTCTTC
CDR3: CASSQDSWYNEQFF
J: TRBJ2-1
V: TRBV14
size: -
D: -